Reported below is one T cell receptor (beta chain). V lost 1 base to trimming and J lost 4 bases, with 10 bases between them. In germline, CDR1 is SGHAT, CDR2 FQNNGV. CDR3 size: 14 residues. This sample is part of a study of STAT5B mutations in CD4+ large granular lymphocyte leukemia. Here immunoSEQ multiplex PCR was the method, and the copy in TCRdb shows in-frame clones only, minus some. The top ten clones hold 0.8% to 1.2% of a sample with some 30,000 clones, just under 75% of them seen once. The clonotype originates from a human donor in good health. The chain combines TRBV11-2 with TRBJ1-2; D is uncertain. Sequenced: CD4+ T cells from blood buffy coats. This CDR3 reads CASSLAAILYGYTF. CDR3 bases: TGTGCCAGCAGCTTAGCGGCAATCCTCTATGGCTACACCTTC.